This T cell receptor beta chain is from a study of a mutant IDH1 vaccine in newly diagnosed glioma. Study information: Following radiotherapy alone, or alongside temozolomide cycles, vaccination was started after an interval of 4-6 weeks. Of the patients given treatment, approximately 60% were male and around 40% were female, and a mean age of roughly 40 years was recorded.

With 7 bases clipped from V and 11 bases from J, the junction kept 7 bases outside the gene matches. The germline V gene has CDR1 MDHEN and CDR2 SYDVKM. The CDR3 loop spans 12 amino acids. The time point: week 47, end of study. The investigators gave 300 ug of mutant IDH1 20-mer peptide in each vaccine dose, together with topical imiquimod. In the case of this clone: Its antigen is unknown.

Assay used: immunoSEQ multiplex PCR; TCRdb lists only in-frame clones, some missing. The sample yields 30,000 to 45,000 clones, roughly 70% seen once. Findings and limits, study-wide: The occurrence of vaccine-induced immune responses was seen in around 94% of patients.

Here the sequenced sample was PBMCs, taken from a glioma patient whose treatment included an IDH1 peptide vaccine. This receptor was taken from a middle-aged man with glioma. This chain connects TRBV28 to TRBJ1-1; 10 bases map to TRBD1. The CDR3 sequence is CASTPGQGRAFF. The CDR3 region has the DNA TGTGCCAGCACTCCGGGACAGGGGCGCGCTTTCTTT.